Described below is a single T cell receptor beta chain sequence and its context. Its specificity is not known. The germline gives CDR1 SEHNR, CDR2 FQNEAQ (reference sequence). CDR3 length: 15 residues. V was cut by 1 base and J by 10 bases, with 19 bases left in between. The sample is drawn from a study of cytomegalovirus exposure and HLA in healthy donors. In the PCR, 60 Vbeta and 13 Jbeta primers were used. Profiling relied on immunoSEQ multiplex PCR, and the TCRdb table lists in-frame clones only, not all of them. The table records about 150,000 clones, about four fifths of them present only once. Whole-study findings and limits: CMV antigen specificity of three CMV-associated chains was confirmed in vitro.

Source material: PBMCs. The sequence was collected from a man aged 18 to 29 in good health and CMV-seronegative. The chain links TRBV7-9 to TRBJ1-1, with D perhaps matching TRBD1 (6 bases). Here the CDR3 reads CASSLGDGGAWRAFF. The CDR3 DNA sequence: TGTGCCAGCAGCTTAGGCGATGGGGGGGCGTGGCGAGCTTTCTTT.